This T cell receptor (beta chain) was recorded in a study of T cell responses to AZD1222 COVID-19 vaccine. Worth noting for this clone: What it recognizes is unknown.

The protocol was immunoSEQ multiplex PCR, while the TCRdb copy is restricted to in-frame clones and leaves out a portion. This sample has some 160,000 clones, with 85% to 95% found just once. General study points: Once two AZD1222 doses were given, Spike-specific TCR breadth and depth went up. Donors were mostly white British, more females; clonal diversity possibly underestimated. Sampling captured repertoires only after the peak T cell response.

CDR3 length equals 14 residues. With 0 bases removed from V and 3 bases from J, the gap between germline ends came to 9 bases. Germline-derived CDR1 and CDR2 are SGDLS and YYNGEE. The sequencing here drew on peripheral blood, taken on day 0 of AZD1222 vaccination. This receptor was identified in an adult in good health. The chain has TRBV9 and TRBJ1-1; D unresolved. The CDR3 sequence: CASSVGALDTEAFF. CDR3 DNA sequence: TGTGCCAGCAGCGTAGGGGCGCTGGACACTGAAGCTTTCTTT.